These 29 T cell receptor beta chains originate from one sample sequenced in a study of blood T cell repertoires in COVID-19 (dated by TCRdb to 2020 to 2021). The library was generated by the immunoSEQ multiplex PCR assay. Imported from immuneACCESS, the table was reduced by TCRdb to in-frame sequences with V and J called. These copies leave out some clones; in studies compared against another copy, an unresolved V gene accounts for under half, and the cause of the remainder is not known. Present in this sample are a few hundred thousand clones, around 88% of which were seen just once. Jointly, the top ten make up around 0.84% of the sample. Input material: peripheral blood. All receptors come from a man aged 25 to 40 with acute or convalescent COVID-19.

The rearrangement uses TRBV7-2 and TRBJ2-1; 7 bases align to TRBD1. Trimming at V came to 4 bases and at J to 1 base, leaving 16 bases not matched to a gene. Germline V gene lookup returns CDR1 SGHTA and CDR2 FQGNSA. CDR3 length equals 19 residues. The DNA for the CDR3 is TGTGCCAGCAGCTACCCGGGACAGAATTCCAGAGTGTCCTACAATGAGCAGTTCTTC. Translating gives CASSYPGQNSRVSYNEQFF.

The count of this clone is one. A junction end diverges from the germline sequence, so it may reflect a read error. This chain joins TRBV2 and TRBJ1-2; the D is unclear. CDR1 and CDR2 (germline): SNHLY, FYNNEI. CDR3 size: 12 residues. The CDR3 region has the DNA TGCGCACGTGAGGGATCGGGCTATGGCTACACCTTC. It encodes CAREGSGYGYTF.

This chain uses TRBV18 with TRBJ1-2; TRBD1 matches at 11 bases. The CDR3 consists of 21 residues. The trim removed 0 bases at V and 4 bases at J, leaving 19 bases unmatched. The germline V gene encodes CDR1 KGHSH and CDR2 LQKENI. CDR3 amino acids: CASSPPVKGQGARLRAYGYTF. The CDR3 bases are TGTGCCAGCTCACCACCGGTAAAAGGACAGGGGGCCCGATTACGGGCCTATGGCTACACCTTC. The full variable domain, with the rest looked up from reference TRBV18 and TRBJ1-2, is NAGVMQNPRHLVRRRGQEARLRCSPMKGHSHVYWYRQLPEEGLKFMVYLQKENIIDESGMPKERFSAEFPKEGPSILRIQQVVRGDSAAYFCASSPPVKGQGARLRAYGYTFGSGTRLTVV.

CDR3 sequence: CASSLGALVTEAFF. CDR3 sequence (DNA): TGTGCCAGCAGCCTGGGGGCCTTGGTCACTGAAGCTTTCTTT. The J gene is TRBJ1-1, the V gene TRBV5-4, with D possibly TRBD1 on 6 matching bases. The CDR3 has 14 residues. The V end lost 4 bases, the J end lost 4 bases, and 14 bases lay between the germline ends. CDR1 is SGHNT, CDR2 YYREEE, per germline (reference sequence).

This rearrangement joins TRBV28 to TRBJ1-3; 10 bases fit TRBD1. Germline-derived CDR1 and CDR2 are MDHEN and SYDVKM. This CDR3 region has 18 residues. Losses at the gene ends were 2 bases for V and 6 bases for J; bases not matched to a gene: 13. CDR3: CASSLPPGTGALANTIYF. For the CDR3, the DNA is TGTGCCAGCAGTTTACCGCCCGGGACAGGGGCTCTTGCAAACACCATATATTTT.

In its sample, this clone was seen a few times. A junction end diverges from the germline sequence, so it may reflect a read error. The chain employs TRBV2 and TRBJ1-4; 7 bases agree with TRBD1. The CDR3 runs 15 residues. Germline V gene sequence: CDR1 SNHLY, CDR2 FYNNEI. CDR3 sequence: CASNEQGFGGEKLFF. In nucleotides, the CDR3 is TGTGCCAGCAATGAACAGGGGTTCGGGGGGGAAAAACTGTTTTTT.

The rearrangement joins TRBV18 to TRBJ1-1; 8 nucleotides match TRBD1. Trimming at V came to 3 bases and at J to 4 bases, leaving 10 bases not matched to a gene. Germline values: CDR1 KGHSH, CDR2 LQKENI. This CDR3 spans 16 amino acids. CDR3 sequence (DNA): TGTGCCAGCTCACCGAGACAGGGGAGTTTGATCACTGAAGCTTTCTTT. It specifies CASSPRQGSLITEAFF. Filled out from reference TRBV18 and TRBJ1-1, the complete variable domain reads NAGVMQNPRHLVRRRGQEARLRCSPMKGHSHVYWYRQLPEEGLKFMVYLQKENIIDESGMPKERFSAEFPKEGPSILRIQQVVRGDSAAYFCASSPRQGSLITEAFFGQGTRLTVV.

V and J are TRBV18 and TRBJ1-5; tentative D call: TRBD1 (5 bases). V lost 3 bases and J 1 base, leaving 10 bases between the germline ends. The germline CDR1 and CDR2 sequences are KGHSH and LQKENI. This CDR3 has 15 amino acids. CDR3 DNA sequence: TGTGCCAGCTCACCGGGGCAGGCGAGCAATCAGCCCCAGCATTTT. Amino acids: CASSPGQASNQPQHF.

V is TRBV27 and J is TRBJ1-1; D is undetermined. Per the germline V gene, CDR1 is MNHEY and CDR2 is SMNVEV (reference sequence). The CDR3 is 13 amino acids. Trimming left V 5 bases short and J 7 bases short, with 14 bases between. The CDR3 loop is CASSIYTGYEAFF. The CDR3 region has the DNA TGTGCCAGCAGTATCTACACGGGATATGAAGCTTTCTTT.

J is TRBJ2-5 and V is TRBV6-2 or TRBV6-3; TRBD2 matches at 10 bases. CDR1 MNHEY and CDR2 SVGEGT come from the germline V gene. The CDR3 extends over 15 amino acids. With 5 bases clipped from V and 5 bases from J, the junction kept 8 bases outside the gene matches. CDR3 protein: CASSTSGGDRETQYF. The CDR3 nucleotides read TGTGCCAGCAGTACGAGCGGGGGGGATCGCGAGACCCAGTACTTC.

In regard to this clone: Germline is not matched at one junction end, which may reflect a read error. The V call is TRBV2, the J call TRBJ1-2; possible D gene TRBD1, 6 bases. Germline V CDR1 and CDR2: SNHLY, FYNNEI. The CDR3 extends over 10 amino acids. CDR3 amino acids: CASGDRKGVF. The CDR3 DNA follows: TGTGCCAGCGGGGATCGGAAGGGGGTCTTC.

The genes are TRBV14 and TRBJ1-4; D unresolved. Trimming took 0 bases from V and 8 from J, leaving 4 bases between them. This CDR3 has 12 residues. Germline loops: CDR1 SGHDN, CDR2 FVKESK. The CDR3 nucleotides are TGTGCCAGCAGCCAAGATCTCGAAAAACTGTTTTTT. This codes for CASSQDLEKLFF.

The V gene is TRBV5-1, the J gene TRBJ2-7; tentatively, D is TRBD2 (5 bases). CDR3 length: 14 residues. Per the germline V gene, CDR1 is SGHRS and CDR2 is YFSETQ. The ends were cut back, 0 bases at V and 4 bases at J, with 11 bases in the middle. CDR3 nucleotides: TGCGCCAGCAGCTTGGGTCTAGCCCTATACGAGCAGTACTTC. It translates to CASSLGLALYEQYF.

This clone was observed a few times. V and J are TRBV12-3 or TRBV12-4 and TRBJ2-2; no reliable D call. The CDR3 sequence is 13 residues long. Trimming removed 2 bases at V and 1 base at J, with 2 bases between. CDR3 coding DNA: TGTGCCAGCAGTTTACTGAACACCGGGGAGCTGTTTTTT. It specifies CASSLLNTGELFF.

J is TRBJ1-1 and V is TRBV6-5; tentatively, D is TRBD1 (6 bases). Germline V gives CDR1 MNHEY, CDR2 SVGAGI. The CDR3 has 13 residues. V dropped 6 bases and J dropped 1 base, with 9 bases sitting between them. The CDR3 region is CASSAQGNTEAFF. The CDR3 coding sequence is TGTGCCAGCAGCGCACAGGGGAACACTGAAGCTTTCTTT.

The chain has TRBV27 and TRBJ1-6, with D unclear. Per germline, CDR1 MNHEY and CDR2 SMNVEV (reference sequence). There are 14 residues in the CDR3. V lost 0 bases to trimming and J lost 8 bases, with 8 bases between them. The CDR3 loop is CASSLSRSDSPLHF. CDR3 coding DNA: TGTGCCAGCAGTTTATCGAGGAGTGATTCACCCCTCCACTTT.

The chain couples TRBV25-1 to TRBJ2-2, with 7 bases identical to TRBD2. From germline, CDR1 is MGHDK and CDR2 SYGVNS. The V and J ends lost 6 bases and 2 bases, in that order; junction bases with no gene match: 12. The CDR3 extends over 17 amino acids. This CDR3 is CASSLYREGHNTGELFF. DNA of the CDR3: TGTGCCAGCAGCCTCTATAGGGAGGGTCACAACACCGGGGAGCTGTTTTTT.

Points on this clone: This specimen includes other DNA sequences encoding the same CDR3. J is TRBJ1-3 and V is TRBV30; TRBD1 matches at 8 bases. The CDR3 contains 13 residues. The junction had 1 base not matched to a gene; V was cut back by 3 bases and J by 3 bases. Per the germline V gene, CDR1 is GTSNPN and CDR2 is SVGIG (reference sequence). The CDR3 sequence is CAWRQGGGNTIYF. In nucleotides, the CDR3 is TGTGCCTGGAGACAGGGGGGTGGAAACACCATATATTTT.

The chain couples TRBV9 to TRBJ1-6; D unresolved. Per germline, CDR1 SGDLS and CDR2 YYNGEE. This CDR3 region has 12 residues. Trimming shortened V by 4 bases and J by 5 bases, and 4 bases separated the two germline ends. The CDR3 protein is CASSTNNSPLHF. The CDR3 nucleotides read TGTGCCAGCAGCACAAATAATTCACCCCTCCACTTT.

Turning to this clone: Other DNA sequences in the sample encode the same CDR3. The V gene is TRBV19, the J gene TRBJ1-2; the D gene is possibly TRBD1 (6 bases). The CDR3 totals 14 residues. The V and J ends lost 4 bases and 1 base respectively, with 10 bases between them. The germline V gene encodes CDR1 LNHDA and CDR2 SQIVND (reference sequence). In DNA form, the CDR3 reads TGTGCCAGTAGTAGAGGACAGAATAACTATGGCTACACCTTC. Protein sequence: CASSRGQNNYGYTF.

The gene calls are TRBV2 and TRBJ1-5; D remains unclear. The CDR3 totals 17 residues. V lost 6 bases and J 2 bases, leaving 20 bases between the germline ends. Germline V lookup: CDR1 SNHLY, CDR2 FYNNEI. The CDR3 spells CASRDGEGARGNQPQHF. The CDR3 bases are TGTGCCAGCAGAGATGGGGAGGGAGCACGGGGCAATCAGCCCCAGCATTTT.

This clone was counted a few times. V and J are TRBV3-1 (or the pseudogene TRBV3-2) and TRBJ1-1; D call uncertain. Germline CDR1 LGHDT, CDR2 YNNKEL (reference sequence). The CDR3 runs to 13 residues. V lost 3 bases, J lost 1 base, and 6 bases lay in between. The CDR3 coding sequence is TGTGCCAGCAGCCACCAGTCGAACACTGAAGCTTTCTTT. This sequence encodes CASSHQSNTEAFF.

The chain employs TRBV5-1 and TRBJ2-7; D is possibly TRBD2 (5 bases). The V end lost 7 bases, the J end lost 5 bases, and 10 bases lay between the germline ends. The germline CDR1 and CDR2 sequences are SGHRS and YFSETQ. CDR3 length: 11 amino acids. The CDR3: CASREGDEQYF. The CDR3 DNA follows: TGCGCCAGCCGAGAGGGTGACGAGCAGTACTTC. The full variable domain, completed using reference TRBV5-1 and TRBJ2-7, is KAGVTQTPRYLIKTRGQQVTLSCSPISGHRSVSWYQQTPGQGLQFLFEYFSETQRNKGNFPGRFSGRQFSNSRSEMNVSTLELGDSALYLCASREGDEQYFGPGTRLTVT.

The genes are TRBV4-1 and TRBJ2-7; 9 bases fit TRBD1. Germline V gene sequence: CDR1 MGHRA, CDR2 YSYEKL. The CDR3 runs to 15 residues. Unmatched junction bases numbered 5, after V lost 4 bases and J lost 1 base. In DNA, the CDR3 is TGCGCCAGCAGCCTATCCGGGACAGGGTCCTACGAGCAGTACTTC. It codes for CASSLSGTGSYEQYF.

The chain is built from TRBV15 and TRBJ2-7, with D possibly matching TRBD1 (6 bases). The CDR3 totals 15 residues. Germline values: CDR1 LNHNV, CDR2 YYDKDF (reference sequence). V gave up 0 bases and J gave up 4 bases, with 13 bases separating them. CDR3 amino acids: CATSRESGTSYEQYF. CDR3 in DNA: TGTGCCACCAGCAGAGAGTCCGGGACATCTTACGAGCAGTACTTC.

CDR3 nucleotide sequence: TGTGCCAGCAGACGAGGGACTAGCGCCCAAGAGACCCAGTACTTC. This translates into CASRRGTSAQETQYF. V gene TRBV2 combines with J gene TRBJ2-5; TRBD2 matches at 10 bases. Germline V gene lookup returns CDR1 SNHLY and CDR2 FYNNEI. V lost 6 bases and J lost 1; bases outside the gene matches: 5. The CDR3 sequence is 15 residues long.

This chain connects TRBV27 to TRBJ2-7, with D perhaps matching TRBD1 (6 bases). The CDR3 totals 13 residues. Germline lookup yields CDR1 MNHEY and CDR2 SMNVEV (reference sequence). Trimming shortened V by 6 bases and J by 3 bases, and 12 bases separated the two germline ends. CDR3 region: CASRKTGFYEQYF. The CDR3 DNA sequence: TGTGCCAGCAGGAAAACAGGGTTCTACGAGCAGTACTTC.

The V call is TRBV30, the J call TRBJ1-6, with D possibly matching TRBD1 (5 bases). The V end was cut by 2 bases, the J end by 13 bases, with 18 bases between. Germline assignment: CDR1 GTSNPN and CDR2 SVGIG (reference sequence). The CDR3 spans 14 residues. CDR3 sequence reads: CAWSPRGRGGPLHF. Written as DNA, the CDR3 is TGTGCCTGGAGTCCACGGGGACGCGGGGGGCCCCTCCACTTT.

The chain links TRBV20-1 to TRBJ1-2; TRBD1 aligns across 7 bases. The CDR3 loop spans 10 amino acids. Germline trimming cut 6 bases from V and 13 bases from J; bases unmatched to any gene: 8. CDR1 is DFQATT and CDR2 is SNEGSKA in the germline V gene (reference sequence). CDR3 in amino acids: CSAAEDRTTF. The DNA of the CDR3 is TGCAGTGCCGCAGAGGACAGGACCACCTTC.